What follows are 27 T cell receptor beta chains derived from one specimen sequenced in a study of cytomegalovirus exposure and HLA in healthy donors. Sequencing used immunoSEQ multiplex PCR; TCRdb keeps in-frame clones, though not all of them. The sample consists of roughly 57,000 clones, just over 90% of them appearing once. Source material: PBMCs. Receptors originate from a young woman in good health and CMV-seropositive.

The rearrangement uses TRBV6-6 and TRBJ1-2; 8 bases agree with TRBD1. Germline lookup yields CDR1 MNHNY and CDR2 SVGAGI (reference sequence). The CDR3 is 14 residues long. V trimming: 8 bases; J trimming: 3 bases; junction bases outside the gene matches: 8. DNA for the CDR3: TGTGCCAGCGGAACAGGGGGTTTGGACTATGGCTACACCTTC. This sequence encodes CASGTGGLDYGYTF.

This chain connects TRBV6-4 to TRBJ1-2; TRBD1 matches at 7 bases. The CDR3 runs 15 residues. J lost 4 bases, V lost 9 bases, and 14 bases had no gene match. Germline loops: CDR1 MRHNA, CDR2 SNTAGT. Written as DNA, the CDR3 is TGTGCCAGTAAGACCCAGGGGGAAGGGGCCTATGGCTACACCTTC. Translated, it gives CASKTQGEGAYGYTF.

V and J are TRBV6-1 and TRBJ1-2; no clear D gene. The CDR3 spans 14 residues. V lost 4 bases to trimming and J lost 6 bases, with 15 bases between them. Germline CDR1 and CDR2: MNHNS and SASEGT. The CDR3 protein is CASSAGEAPHGYTF. CDR3 sequence (DNA): TGTGCCAGCAGTGCTGGTGAAGCTCCCCATGGCTACACCTTC.

V is TRBV19 and J is TRBJ2-5; TRBD2 matches 7 bases. V dropped 4 bases and J dropped 4; count of bases not matched to a gene: 6. From germline, CDR1 is LNHDA and CDR2 SQIVND (reference sequence). This CDR3 comprises 14 residues. DNA of the CDR3: TGTGCCAGTAGTAGCGGACTAGTCATAGAGACCCAGTACTTC. This gives the protein CASSSGLVIETQYF.

The chain combines TRBV7-6 with TRBJ2-2, with 9 nucleotides matching TRBD1. Losses at the gene ends were 5 bases for V and 1 base for J; bases not matched to a gene: 2. The CDR3 is made up of 15 amino acids. CDR1 and CDR2 (germline): SGHVS, FNYEAQ. The CDR3 sequence is CASSLGQGNTGELFF. CDR3 sequence (DNA): TGTGCCAGCAGCCTGGGACAGGGGAACACCGGGGAGCTGTTTTTT.

This clone was recorded only once. The rearrangement joins TRBV5-5 to TRBJ2-2, with a weak D call TRBD1 (6 bases). Germline CDR1 is SGHKS and CDR2 is YYEKEE (reference sequence). The CDR3 spans 16 residues. The ends were cut back, 0 bases at V and 2 bases at J, with 11 bases in the middle. The CDR3 bases are TGTGCCAGCAGCTTGGTACGGACAGCAAACACCGGGGAGCTGTTTTTT. Translated: CASSLVRTANTGELFF.

The genes are TRBV25-1 and TRBJ1-1; D ambiguous. The V gene lost 3 bases and the J gene lost 0 bases, with 5 bases spanning the gap. The CDR3 is 13 amino acids. CDR1 is MGHDK, CDR2 SYGVNS, per germline. CDR3 in amino acids: CASSDRMNTEAFF. In nucleotides, the CDR3 is TGTGCCAGCAGTGATAGAATGAACACTGAAGCTTTCTTT.

The chain has TRBV19 and TRBJ1-5; D ambiguous. The germline gives CDR1 LNHDA, CDR2 SQIVND (reference sequence). CDR3 length: 12 residues. V lost 7 bases and J 5 bases, leaving 9 bases between the germline ends. CDR3 sequence reads: CASIGHDQPQHF. The CDR3, as DNA: TGTGCCAGTATCGGTCACGATCAGCCCCAGCATTTT.

The DNA of the CDR3 is TGTGCCAGTAGTAAGAGACACCTCCAAGAGACCCAGTACTTC. Encoded protein: CASSKRHLQETQYF. J is TRBJ2-5 and V is TRBV19; D is unclear. The germline gives CDR1 LNHDA, CDR2 SQIVND (reference sequence). Trimming removed 4 bases from V and 1 base from J, with 10 bases in between. This CDR3 region has 14 residues.

V usage is TRBV27 and J usage is TRBJ1-2, with 7 bases aligning to TRBD1. Trimming removed 2 bases from V and 3 bases from J; junction bases left unmatched: 6. Germline lookup yields CDR1 MNHEY and CDR2 SMNVEV (reference sequence). The CDR3 has 15 residues. The CDR3 nucleotides are TGTGCCAGCAGTTTAAAGGGGGCGCTAGACTATGGCTACACCTTC. Its translation is CASSLKGALDYGYTF.

The rearrangement joins TRBV28 to TRBJ2-7, with D uncertain. The V gene's germline CDR1 is MDHEN and CDR2 SYDVKM. This CDR3 contains 14 residues. V was shortened by 6 bases and J by 1 base, with 13 bases between the two germline ends. Here the CDR3 DNA reads TGTGCCAGCAGCCCCCCGCACAGTTCCTACGAGCAGTACTTC. Residues: CASSPPHSSYEQYF.

The CDR3 nucleotides are TGTGCCAGCAGCGTAGGTGCTAGCGGGGGGGGCTATGAGCAGTTCTTC. This gives the protein CASSVGASGGGYEQFF. The chain links TRBV9 to TRBJ2-1, with 12 bases that match TRBD2. The CDR3 runs to 16 residues. The J segment lost 8 bases and the V segment lost 0 bases, leaving 6 bases of the junction unmatched. Germline V lookup: CDR1 SGDLS, CDR2 YYNGEE.

The V gene is TRBV19, the J gene TRBJ2-7; TRBD1 agrees at 9 bases. V lost 5 bases, J lost 2 bases, and 4 bases stayed unmatched. CDR1 is LNHDA, CDR2 SQIVND, per germline (reference sequence). The CDR3 is made up of 14 amino acids. The CDR3, as DNA: TGTGCCAGTAGTGTGGGGACAGGGACCTACGAGCAGTACTTC. This gives the protein CASSVGTGTYEQYF.

The chain joins TRBV10-3 to TRBJ1-6; D not certain. The CDR3 is 12 residues long. V lost 11 bases and J lost 0, with 5 bases in between. Germline CDR1 reads ENHRY; CDR2 reads SYGVKD. This chain's CDR3 is CAVASYNSPLHF. The CDR3 region has the DNA TGTGCCGTGGCCTCCTATAATTCACCCCTCCACTTT.

The rearrangement joins TRBV6-5 to TRBJ1-3, with 7 bases that match TRBD1. The CDR3 is 15 amino acids. The germline gives CDR1 MNHEY, CDR2 SVGAGI. Trimming took 6 bases from V and 4 from J; bases not matched to a gene: 9. CDR3: CASSRGSFTGNTIYF. The CDR3 coding sequence is TGTGCCAGCAGCAGGGGGAGCTTCACAGGAAACACCATATATTTT.

The chain combines TRBV7-9 with TRBJ2-4, with D maybe TRBD1 (6 bases). CDR1 and CDR2 (germline): SEHNR, FQNEAQ (reference sequence). V lost 2 bases and J 16 bases, leaving 12 bases between the germline ends. CDR3 length: 11 residues. In DNA, the CDR3 is TGTGCCAGCAGCTTAACAGGGCCAGCATACTTC. Its translation is CASSLTGPAYF.

In this sample, this clone turned up a few times. The chain recombines TRBV6-4 with TRBJ2-1; 10 nucleotides align to TRBD1. With V trimmed by 2 bases and J by 6 bases, 1 base remained unmatched. There are 14 residues in the CDR3. Germline V gene sequence: CDR1 MRHNA, CDR2 SNTAGT. CDR3 protein: CASSDGTGANEQFF. The DNA of the CDR3 is TGTGCCAGCAGTGACGGGACAGGGGCCAATGAGCAGTTCTTC.

This clone was recorded only once. This chain uses TRBV7-3 with TRBJ1-1; no firm D call. This CDR3 has 13 residues. Germline V lookup: CDR1 SGHTA, CDR2 FQGTGA. V was cut by 3 bases and J by 1 base, with 6 bases left in between. The CDR3 region has the DNA TGTGCCAGCAGCTTGGCACAGAACACTGAAGCTTTCTTT. Translation: CASSLAQNTEAFF.

This clone was recorded a few times. The chain employs TRBV11-2 and TRBJ1-1; D remains unclear. This CDR3 is built from 15 residues. Trimming took 5 bases from V and 3 from J, leaving 16 bases between them. CDR1 is SGHAT, CDR2 FQNNGV, per germline. CDR3 DNA sequence: TGTGCCAGCAGCCGTGGAGGTACGGCGGACACTGAAGCTTTCTTT. Its translation: CASSRGGTADTEAFF.

The chain couples TRBV2 to TRBJ2-7; TRBD1 might be the D (6 bases). Deletions cut 5 bases from V and 0 bases from J, with 14 bases between. Germline assignment: CDR1 SNHLY and CDR2 FYNNEI. The CDR3 runs 15 residues. This chain's CDR3 is CASSPTGTSSYEQYF. CDR3 in DNA: TGTGCCAGCAGTCCGACAGGTACGAGCTCCTACGAGCAGTACTTC.

This rearrangement joins TRBV5-4 to TRBJ2-2, with 7 bases matching TRBD2. Trimming at V came to 6 bases and at J to 6 bases, leaving 2 bases not matched to a gene. The CDR3 covers 12 residues. Germline values: CDR1 SGHNT, CDR2 YYREEE (reference sequence). Written as DNA, the CDR3 is TGTGCCAGCACCGGGGGGTCCGGGGAGCTGTTTTTT. Encoded protein: CASTGGSGELFF.

J is TRBJ1-4 and V is TRBV4-1, with D perhaps matching TRBD1 (5 bases). CDR1 MGHRA and CDR2 YSYEKL come from the germline V gene. Trimming took 1 base from V and 1 from J, leaving 10 bases between them. The CDR3 consists of 16 residues. Written as DNA, the CDR3 is TGCGCCAGCAGCCAAGGGGGCGGGGGAACTAATGAAAAACTGTTTTTT. It translates to CASSQGGGGTNEKLFF.

A single count supports this clone. The chain carries TRBV7-9 and TRBJ2-1; a weak D match, TRBD1 (5 bases). Germline V lookup: CDR1 SEHNR, CDR2 FQNEAQ (reference sequence). CDR3 length: 17 residues. Between the trimmed V and J ends, which lost 5 bases and 0 bases, there was a span of 17 bases. The CDR3 bases are TGTGCCAGCAGCCAACCGTCAGGGTTGAACTCCTACAATGAGCAGTTCTTC. Translation gives CASSQPSGLNSYNEQFF.

This clone was picked up a small number of times. J is TRBJ2-7 and V is TRBV10-3; tentative D call: TRBD2 (6 bases). Deletions cut 5 bases from V and 2 bases from J, with 19 bases between. Per germline, CDR1 ENHRY and CDR2 SYGVKD. The CDR3 loop spans 16 amino acids. The DNA of the CDR3 is TGTGCCATCAGTAACCCAGCTAGCGTTGATACCTACGAGCAGTACTTC. This sequence encodes CAISNPASVDTYEQYF.

The chain employs TRBV5-4 and TRBJ1-4; a possible D gene is TRBD1 (5 bases). This CDR3 spans 17 amino acids. Trimming took off 4 bases at V and 3 bases at J, with 19 bases between the two ends. Germline V gene sequence: CDR1 SGHNT, CDR2 YYREEE (reference sequence). CDR3 region: CASSPDKKTVPNEKLFF. The CDR3, as DNA: TGTGCCAGCAGCCCGGACAAAAAGACAGTGCCTAATGAAAAACTGTTTTTT.

The rearrangement links TRBV11-2 to TRBJ1-5; no clear D. The V end was cut by 1 base, the J end by 6 bases, with 7 bases between. Germline CDR1 reads SGHAT; CDR2 reads FQNNGV. This CDR3 has 13 residues. The chain's CDR3 is CASSLGGGQPQHF. CDR3 sequence (DNA): TGTGCCAGCAGCTTAGGGGGAGGTCAGCCCCAGCATTTT.

V and J are TRBV25-1 and TRBJ1-6, with 8 bases fitting TRBD1. Germline V gives CDR1 MGHDK, CDR2 SYGVNS. V lost 3 bases to trimming and J lost 6 bases; unmatched junction nucleotides: 4. This CDR3 contains 15 residues. The CDR3 DNA reads as TGTGCCAGCAGTGATACAGGGGGAAGTAATTCACCCCTCCACTTT. Protein sequence: CASSDTGGSNSPLHF.